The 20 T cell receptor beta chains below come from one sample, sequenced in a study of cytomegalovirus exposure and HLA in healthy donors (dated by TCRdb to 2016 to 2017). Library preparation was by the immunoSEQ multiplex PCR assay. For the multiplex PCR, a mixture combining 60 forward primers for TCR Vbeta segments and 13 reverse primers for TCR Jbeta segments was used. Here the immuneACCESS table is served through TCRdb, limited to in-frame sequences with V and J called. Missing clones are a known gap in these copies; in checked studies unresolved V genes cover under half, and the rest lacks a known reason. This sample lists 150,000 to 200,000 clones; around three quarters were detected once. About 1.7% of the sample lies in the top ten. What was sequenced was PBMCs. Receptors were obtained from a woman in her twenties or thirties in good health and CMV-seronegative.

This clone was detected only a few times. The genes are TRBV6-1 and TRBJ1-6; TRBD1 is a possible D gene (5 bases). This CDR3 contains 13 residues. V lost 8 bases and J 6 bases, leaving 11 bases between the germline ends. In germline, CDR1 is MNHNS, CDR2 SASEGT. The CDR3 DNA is TGTGCCAGCTTCAGTAGGGGTAATTCACCCCTCCACTTT. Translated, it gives CASFSRGNSPLHF.

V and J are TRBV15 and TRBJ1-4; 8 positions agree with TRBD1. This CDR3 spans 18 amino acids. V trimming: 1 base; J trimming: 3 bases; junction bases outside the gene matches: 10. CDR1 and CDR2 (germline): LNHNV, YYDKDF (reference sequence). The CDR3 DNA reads TGTGCCACCAGCAGAGGGTGGGCAGGGGGCCTAGCTAATGAAAAACTGTTTTTT. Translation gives CATSRGWAGGLANEKLFF.

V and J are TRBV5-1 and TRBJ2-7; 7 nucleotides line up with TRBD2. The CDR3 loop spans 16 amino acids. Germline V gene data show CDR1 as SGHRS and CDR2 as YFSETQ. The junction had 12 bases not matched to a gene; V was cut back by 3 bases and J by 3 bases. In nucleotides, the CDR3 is TGCGCCAGCAGCTCCCCACCTAGCGGTTTAGTCTACGAGCAGTACTTC. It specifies CASSSPPSGLVYEQYF.

This CDR3 reads CASSPLGTGGGKTEAFF. The CDR3 region has the DNA TGTGCCAGCTCACCGCTCGGGACAGGGGGGGGAAAAACTGAAGCTTTCTTT. This chain uses TRBV18 with TRBJ1-1; 11 nucleotides line up with TRBD1. The germline gives CDR1 KGHSH, CDR2 LQKENI. The V segment lost 3 bases and the J segment 5 bases; nucleotides outside the gene matches: 11. The CDR3 contains 17 residues.

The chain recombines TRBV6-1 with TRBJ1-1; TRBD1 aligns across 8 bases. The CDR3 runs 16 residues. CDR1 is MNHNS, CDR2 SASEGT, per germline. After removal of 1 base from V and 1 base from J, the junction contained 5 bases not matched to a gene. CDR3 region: CASSEGEGQENTEAFF. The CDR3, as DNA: TGTGCCAGCAGTGAAGGGGAGGGACAGGAGAACACTGAAGCTTTCTTT.

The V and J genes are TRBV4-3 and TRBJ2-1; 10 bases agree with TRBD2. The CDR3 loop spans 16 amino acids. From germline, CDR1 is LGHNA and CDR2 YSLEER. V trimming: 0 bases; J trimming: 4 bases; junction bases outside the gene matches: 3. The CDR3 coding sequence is TGCGCCAGCAGCCAAGAACTAGCGGGACGGTACAATGAGCAGTTCTTC. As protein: CASSQELAGRYNEQFF.

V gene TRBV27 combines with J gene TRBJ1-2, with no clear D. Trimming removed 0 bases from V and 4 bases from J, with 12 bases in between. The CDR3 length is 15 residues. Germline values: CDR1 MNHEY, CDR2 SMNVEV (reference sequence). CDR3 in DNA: TGTGCCAGCAGTTTATCGCCGGGGTTGGCCTATGGCTACACCTTC. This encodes CASSLSPGLAYGYTF.

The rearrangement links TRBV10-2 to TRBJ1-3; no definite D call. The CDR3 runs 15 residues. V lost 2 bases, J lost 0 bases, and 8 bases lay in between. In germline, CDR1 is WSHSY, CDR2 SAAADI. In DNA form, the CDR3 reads TGCGCCAGCAGTGAGCGGGTCTTCTCTGGAAACACCATATATTTT. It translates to CASSERVFSGNTIYF.

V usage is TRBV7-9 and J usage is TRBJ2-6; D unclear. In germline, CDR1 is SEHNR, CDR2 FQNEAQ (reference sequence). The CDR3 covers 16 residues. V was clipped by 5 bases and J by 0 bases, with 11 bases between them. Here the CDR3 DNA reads TGTGCCAGCAGCACCGCGGCCTACTCTGGGGCCAACGTCCTGACTTTC. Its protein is CASSTAAYSGANVLTF.

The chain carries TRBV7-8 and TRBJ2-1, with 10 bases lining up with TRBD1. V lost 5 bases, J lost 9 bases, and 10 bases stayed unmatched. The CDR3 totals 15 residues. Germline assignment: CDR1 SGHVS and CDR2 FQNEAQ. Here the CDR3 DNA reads TGTGCCAGCAGCGACCCGGGACAGGGGAGCGGTGAGCAGTTCTTC. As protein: CASSDPGQGSGEQFF.

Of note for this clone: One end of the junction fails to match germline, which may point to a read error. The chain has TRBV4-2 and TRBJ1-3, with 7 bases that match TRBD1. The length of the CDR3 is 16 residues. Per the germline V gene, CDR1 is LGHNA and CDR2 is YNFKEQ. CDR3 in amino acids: CAGSQDSGGSGNTIYF. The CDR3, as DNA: TGTGCCGGCAGCCAAGATTCAGGGGGCTCTGGAAACACCATATATTTT.

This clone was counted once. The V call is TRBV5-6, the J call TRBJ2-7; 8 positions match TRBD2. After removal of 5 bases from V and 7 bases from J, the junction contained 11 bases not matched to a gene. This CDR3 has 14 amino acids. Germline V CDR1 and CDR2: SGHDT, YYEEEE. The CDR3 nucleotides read TGTGCCAGCAGATACCGGGCCCCGGGAGGGGAGCAGTACTTC. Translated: CASRYRAPGGEQYF.

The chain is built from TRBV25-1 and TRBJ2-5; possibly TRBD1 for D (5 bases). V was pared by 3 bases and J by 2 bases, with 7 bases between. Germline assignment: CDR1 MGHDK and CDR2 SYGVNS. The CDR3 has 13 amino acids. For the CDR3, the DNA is TGTGCCAGCAGTGATCGACAGCAAGAGACCCAGTACTTC. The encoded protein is CASSDRQQETQYF. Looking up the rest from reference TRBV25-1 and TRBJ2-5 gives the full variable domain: EADIYQTPRYLVIGTGKKITLECSQTMGHDKMYWYQQDPGMELHLIHYSYGVNSTEKGDLSSESTVSRIRTEHFPLTLESARPSHTSQYLCASSDRQQETQYFGPGTRLLVL.

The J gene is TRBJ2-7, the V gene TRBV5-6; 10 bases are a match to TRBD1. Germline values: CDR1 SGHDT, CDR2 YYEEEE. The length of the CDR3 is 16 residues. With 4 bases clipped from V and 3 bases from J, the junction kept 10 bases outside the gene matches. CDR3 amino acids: CASSHPRQGALYEQYF. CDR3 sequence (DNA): TGTGCCAGCAGCCACCCACGACAGGGGGCTCTCTACGAGCAGTACTTC.

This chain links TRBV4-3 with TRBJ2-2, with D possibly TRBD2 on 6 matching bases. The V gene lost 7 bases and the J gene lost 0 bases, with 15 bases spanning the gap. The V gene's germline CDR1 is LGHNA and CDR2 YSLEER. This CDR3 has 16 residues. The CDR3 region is CASTPEGHANTGELFF. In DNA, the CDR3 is TGCGCCAGCACGCCGGAGGGCCATGCGAACACCGGGGAGCTGTTTTTT.

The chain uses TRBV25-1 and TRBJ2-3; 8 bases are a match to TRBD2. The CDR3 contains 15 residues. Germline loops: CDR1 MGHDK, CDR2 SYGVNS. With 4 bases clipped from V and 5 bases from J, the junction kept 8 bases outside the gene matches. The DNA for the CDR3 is TGTGCCAGCAGTGTGGCCGGGGGGGCTCAAGATACGCAGTATTTT. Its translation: CASSVAGGAQDTQYF. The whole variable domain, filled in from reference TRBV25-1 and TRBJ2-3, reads EADIYQTPRYLVIGTGKKITLECSQTMGHDKMYWYQQDPGMELHLIHYSYGVNSTEKGDLSSESTVSRIRTEHFPLTLESARPSHTSQYLCASSVAGGAQDTQYFGPGTRLTVL.

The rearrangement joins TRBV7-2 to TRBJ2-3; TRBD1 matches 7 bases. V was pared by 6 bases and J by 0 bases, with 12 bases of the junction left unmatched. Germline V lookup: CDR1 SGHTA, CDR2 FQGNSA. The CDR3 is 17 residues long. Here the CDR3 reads CASRKRTGESSTDTQYF. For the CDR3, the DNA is TGTGCCAGCAGAAAAAGGACAGGAGAGTCTAGCACAGATACGCAGTATTTT.

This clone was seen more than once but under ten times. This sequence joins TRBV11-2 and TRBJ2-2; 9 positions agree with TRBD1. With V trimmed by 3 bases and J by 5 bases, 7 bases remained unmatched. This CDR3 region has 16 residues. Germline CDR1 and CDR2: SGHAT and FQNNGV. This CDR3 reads CASSLKRTGVTGELFF. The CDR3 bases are TGTGCCAGCAGCTTGAAGAGGACAGGGGTGACCGGGGAGCTGTTTTTT.

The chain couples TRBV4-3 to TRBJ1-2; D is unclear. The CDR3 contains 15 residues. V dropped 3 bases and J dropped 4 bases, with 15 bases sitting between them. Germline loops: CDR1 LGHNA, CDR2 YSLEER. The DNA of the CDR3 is TGCGCCAGCAGCCACGCCTCCTGGGCCCCCTATGGCTACACCTTC. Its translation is CASSHASWAPYGYTF.

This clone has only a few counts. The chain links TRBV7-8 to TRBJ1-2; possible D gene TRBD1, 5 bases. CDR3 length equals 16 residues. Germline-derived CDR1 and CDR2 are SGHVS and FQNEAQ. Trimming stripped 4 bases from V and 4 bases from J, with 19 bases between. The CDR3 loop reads CASSSHTWAGPYGYTF. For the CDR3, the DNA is TGTGCCAGCAGCTCCCATACCTGGGCAGGGCCCTATGGCTACACCTTC.